These 8 T cell receptor beta chains share one sample of origin, sequenced in a study of OX40 agonist ivuxolimab in advanced cancers. TCRdb's copy holds only in-frame clones and misses some; the assay was immunoSEQ multiplex PCR. Of fewer than 75,000 clones in the sample, approximately 90% are singletons; the top ten hold about 0.7%. Sequences were derived from CD4+ or CD8+ T cells sorted from blood, sampled in a trial of the OX40 agonist ivuxolimab. The receptors stem from an adult with an advanced solid tumor such as melanoma, head and neck, liver or kidney cancer.

The genes are TRBV27 and TRBJ1-1; 7 bases fit TRBD1. Germline V lookup: CDR1 MNHEY, CDR2 SMNVEV (reference sequence). The CDR3 spans 14 residues. The J segment lost 0 bases and the V segment lost 7 bases, leaving 5 bases of the junction unmatched. The CDR3 coding sequence is TGTGCCAGCACCCCGGACAGGTTGAACACTGAAGCTTTCTTT. This codes for CASTPDRLNTEAFF.

This chain uses TRBV30 with TRBJ1-2; D unresolved. There are 14 residues in the CDR3. CDR1 and CDR2 from the germline V gene are GTSNPN and SVGIG (reference sequence). The V end was cut by 4 bases, the J end by 5 bases, with 17 bases between. The CDR3 sequence: CAWMERATLYGYTF. CDR3 sequence (DNA): TGTGCCTGGATGGAACGGGCAACTTTATATGGCTACACCTTC.

The J gene is TRBJ1-3, the V gene TRBV19, with 8 bases that match TRBD1. The CDR3 runs 16 residues. With 3 bases clipped from V and 8 bases from J, the junction kept 12 bases outside the gene matches. CDR1 and CDR2 from the germline V gene are LNHDA and SQIVND (reference sequence). CDR3 sequence reads: CASSMRPGGLRYTIYF. The CDR3 DNA reads as TGTGCCAGTAGTATGAGGCCAGGGGGCCTTCGCTACACCATATATTTT.

The chain joins TRBV28 to TRBJ2-5, with 8 bases fitting TRBD2. Germline CDR1 MDHEN, CDR2 SYDVKM. CDR3 length equals 14 residues. With 5 bases clipped from V and 3 bases from J, the junction kept 5 bases outside the gene matches. CDR3 nucleotides: TGTGCCAGCAGTCCAACTAGCGGCGAAGAGACCCAGTACTTC. Residues: CASSPTSGEETQYF.

The CDR3 here is CASSPQVATNTGELFF. For the CDR3, the DNA is TGTGCCAGCAGCCCTCAGGTAGCGACGAACACCGGGGAGCTGTTTTTT. The chain has TRBV5-4 and TRBJ2-2; weak D call: TRBD2 (5 bases). Germline CDR1 SGHNT, CDR2 YYREEE (reference sequence). The CDR3 length is 16 residues. Trimming removed 4 bases at V and 0 bases at J, with 13 bases between.

The CDR3 nucleotides read TGTGCCAGCAGTTTACAGACTAGCGTGAGCACAGATACGCAGTATTTT. Amino acids: CASSLQTSVSTDTQYF. The gene calls are TRBV27 and TRBJ2-3; TRBD2 matches 8 bases. There are 16 residues in the CDR3. V lost 2 bases, J lost 0 bases, and 4 bases stayed unmatched. Germline CDR1 reads MNHEY; CDR2 reads SMNVEV (reference sequence).

The chain is built from TRBV2 and TRBJ2-3; D gene unclear. The length of the CDR3 is 14 residues. Germline CDR1 and CDR2: SNHLY and FYNNEI. Deletions cut 9 bases from V and 3 bases from J, with 16 bases between. In DNA form, the CDR3 reads TGTGCCAGAGGACCGCAGGCTCCGACAGATACGCAGTATTTT. This sequence encodes CARGPQAPTDTQYF.

The V gene is TRBV18, the J gene TRBJ1-1; weak D call: TRBD1 (6 bases). The CDR3 is 14 amino acids. Germline loops: CDR1 KGHSH, CDR2 LQKENI. V dropped 0 bases and J dropped 7 bases, with 12 bases sitting between them. CDR3 protein: CASSPPVAGDEAFF. CDR3 bases: TGTGCCAGCTCACCACCGGTGGCAGGGGATGAAGCTTTCTTT.